This T cell receptor (beta chain) was found in a study of blood T cell repertoires in COVID-19. Study-wide background: The samples span acute and convalescent COVID-19 from the United States, Italy and Spain. PBMCs, B-cell-depleted T cells, or T cells were the source of the cDNA or gDNA that made up the material.

The CDR3 loop spans 15 amino acids. Germline V gene lookup returns CDR1 SSHAT and CDR2 FNYEAQ (reference sequence). Authors' data handling: Amplification of reference gene primers was used by the study to estimate nucleated cell counts. TCRdb's table, derived via immunoSEQ multiplex PCR, lists solely in-frame clones and lacks some. V and J calls and clone size come straight from that table; D and trimming were deduced from the DNA. The sample shows 50,000 to 75,000 clones, 65% to 85% of them seen only once. Remarks on this clone: Germline is not matched at one junction end, which may reflect a read error.

The TCR was taken from an elderly man with active or convalescent COVID-19. The chain recombines TRBV7-7 with TRBJ2-1; 9 nucleotides align to TRBD2. Sequencing was done on a sample of peripheral blood. CDR3 amino acids: CASSPGIAGVYEQFF. CDR3 bases: TGTGCTAGCAGCCCCGGAATAGCGGGAGTCTATGAGCAGTTCTTC.